Given below is one T cell receptor beta chain in context. Antigen specificity is unknown. This sample is drawn from a study of T cells in narcolepsy. The study's findings and limits: Healthy controls reportedly lacked the autoreactive clonotypes serially found in patients' blood. Comparing one patient's CSF and blood CD4+ clonotypes highlighted HCRT- and TRIB2-specific autoreactive clonotypes. In some patient and control memory CD4+ samples, autoreactive clones were absent.

Measured with immunoSEQ multiplex PCR; TCRdb has only the in-frame clones, and not every one. Of just over 20,000 clones listed, roughly four fifths are singletons. The CDR3 contains 17 residues. Unmatched junction bases numbered 7, after V lost 2 bases and J lost 0 bases. Germline lookup yields CDR1 SGHTA and CDR2 FQGNSA. The clonotype was recovered from a human donor in good health. The sequencing sample was made of memory (CD45RA-) CD4+ T cells from blood. V and J are TRBV7-2 and TRBJ1-3, with 7 bases lining up with TRBD1. CDR3 sequence (DNA): TGTGCCAGCAGCTTAAAGGGGGCGGGGTTCTCTGGAAACACCATATATTTT. Translation: CASSLKGAGFSGNTIYF.